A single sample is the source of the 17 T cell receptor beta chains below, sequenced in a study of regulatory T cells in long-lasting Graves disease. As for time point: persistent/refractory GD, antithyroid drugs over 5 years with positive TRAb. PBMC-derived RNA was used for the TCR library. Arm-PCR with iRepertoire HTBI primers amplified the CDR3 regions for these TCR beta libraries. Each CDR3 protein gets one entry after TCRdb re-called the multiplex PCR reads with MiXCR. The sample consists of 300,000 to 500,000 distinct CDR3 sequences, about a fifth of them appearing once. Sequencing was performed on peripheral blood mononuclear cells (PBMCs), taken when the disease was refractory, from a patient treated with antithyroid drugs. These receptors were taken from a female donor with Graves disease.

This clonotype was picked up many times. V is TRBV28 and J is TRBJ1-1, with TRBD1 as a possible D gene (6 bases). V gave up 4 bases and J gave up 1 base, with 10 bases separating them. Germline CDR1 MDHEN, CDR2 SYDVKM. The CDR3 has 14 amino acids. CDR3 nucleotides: TGTGCCAGCAGTTCGGGGACATCGAACACTGAAGCTTTCTTT. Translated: CASSSGTSNTEAFF.

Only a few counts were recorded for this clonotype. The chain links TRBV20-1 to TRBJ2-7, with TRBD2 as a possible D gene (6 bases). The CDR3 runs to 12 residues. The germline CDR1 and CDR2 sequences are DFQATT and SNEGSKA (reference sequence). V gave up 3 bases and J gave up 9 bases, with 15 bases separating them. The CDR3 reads CSAREGTPSQYF. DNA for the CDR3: TGCAGTGCTAGGGAAGGGACTCCTTCGCAGTACTTC.

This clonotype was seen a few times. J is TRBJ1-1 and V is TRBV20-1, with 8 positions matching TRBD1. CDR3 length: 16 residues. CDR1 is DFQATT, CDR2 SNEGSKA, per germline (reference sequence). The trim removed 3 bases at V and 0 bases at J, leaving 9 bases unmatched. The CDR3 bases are TGCAGTGCTAGGACCGACAGGGGTCCTATGAACACTGAAGCTTTCTTT. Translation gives CSARTDRGPMNTEAFF.

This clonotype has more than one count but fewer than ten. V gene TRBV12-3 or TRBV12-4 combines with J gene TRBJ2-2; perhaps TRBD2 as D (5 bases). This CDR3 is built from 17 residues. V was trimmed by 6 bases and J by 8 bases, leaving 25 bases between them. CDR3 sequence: CASSVDSGTPLLGELFF. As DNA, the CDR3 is TGTGCCAGCAGCGTAGATTCGGGAACCCCTCTTTTGGGGGAGCTGTTTTTT.

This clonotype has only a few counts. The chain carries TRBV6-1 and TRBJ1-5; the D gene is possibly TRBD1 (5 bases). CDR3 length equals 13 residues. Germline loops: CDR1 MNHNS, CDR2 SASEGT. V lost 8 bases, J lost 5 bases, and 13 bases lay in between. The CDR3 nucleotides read TGTGCCAGCCGCTACGGGGGGGATCAGCCCCAGCATTTT. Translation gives CASRYGGDQPQHF.

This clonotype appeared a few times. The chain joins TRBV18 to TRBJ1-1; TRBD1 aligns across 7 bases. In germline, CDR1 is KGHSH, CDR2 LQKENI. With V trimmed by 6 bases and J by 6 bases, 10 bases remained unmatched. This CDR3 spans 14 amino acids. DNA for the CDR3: TGTGCCAGCTCGCAACGACAGGGAAATCCTGAAGCTTTCTTT. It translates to CASSQRQGNPEAFF.

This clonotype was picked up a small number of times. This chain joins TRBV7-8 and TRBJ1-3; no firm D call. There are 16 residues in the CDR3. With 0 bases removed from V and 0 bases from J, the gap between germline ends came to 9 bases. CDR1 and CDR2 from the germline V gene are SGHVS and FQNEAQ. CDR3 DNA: TGTGCCAGCAGCTTAGCTAGTCCGCTCTCTGGAAACACCATATATTTT. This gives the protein CASSLASPLSGNTIYF.

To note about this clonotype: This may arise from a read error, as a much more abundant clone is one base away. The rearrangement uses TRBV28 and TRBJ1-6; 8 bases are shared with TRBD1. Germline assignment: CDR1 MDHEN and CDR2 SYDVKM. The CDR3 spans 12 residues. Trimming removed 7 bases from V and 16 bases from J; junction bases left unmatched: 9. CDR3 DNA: TGTGCCAGCACGGCGGGACAGGTGATTCTCCACTTT. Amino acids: CASTAGQVILHF.

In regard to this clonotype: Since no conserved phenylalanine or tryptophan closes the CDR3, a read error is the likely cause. Here the CDR3 DNA reads TGTGCCAGCTTGCCGTCCTACGAGCAGTACCTC. Translating it yields CASLPSYEQYL. The gene calls are TRBV6-2 or TRBV6-3 and TRBJ2-7; D is ambiguous. V gave up 8 bases and J gave up 1 base, with 6 bases separating them. The CDR3 spans 11 residues. Germline assignment: CDR1 MNHEY and CDR2 SVGEGT.

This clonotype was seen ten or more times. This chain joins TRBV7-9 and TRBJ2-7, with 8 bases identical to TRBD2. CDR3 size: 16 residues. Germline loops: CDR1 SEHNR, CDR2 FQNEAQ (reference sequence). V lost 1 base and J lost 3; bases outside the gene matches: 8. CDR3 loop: CASSLVPGGNDYEQYF. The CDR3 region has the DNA TGTGCCAGCAGCTTAGTGCCGGGAGGGAACGACTACGAGCAGTACTTC.

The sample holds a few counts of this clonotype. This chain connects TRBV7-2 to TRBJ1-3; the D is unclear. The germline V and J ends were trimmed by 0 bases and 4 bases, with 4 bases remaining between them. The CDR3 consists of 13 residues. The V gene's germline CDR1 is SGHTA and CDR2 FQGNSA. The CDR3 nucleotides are TGTGCCAGCAGCTTAGCGACAGGAAACACCATATATTTT. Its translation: CASSLATGNTIYF.

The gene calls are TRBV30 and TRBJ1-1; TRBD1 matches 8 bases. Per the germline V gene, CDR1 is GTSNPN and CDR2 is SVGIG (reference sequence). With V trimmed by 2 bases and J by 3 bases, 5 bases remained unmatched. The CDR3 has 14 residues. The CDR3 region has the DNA TGTGCCTGGAGTTTAGGGACAGGAGACACTGAAGCTTTCTTT. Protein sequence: CAWSLGTGDTEAFF.

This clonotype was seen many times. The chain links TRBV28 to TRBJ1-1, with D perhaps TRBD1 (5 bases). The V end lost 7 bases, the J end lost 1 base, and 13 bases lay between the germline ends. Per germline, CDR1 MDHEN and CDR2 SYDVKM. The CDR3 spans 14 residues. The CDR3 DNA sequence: TGTGCCAGCAAGGCCCCGACAGAGAACACTGAAGCTTTCTTT. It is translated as CASKAPTENTEAFF.

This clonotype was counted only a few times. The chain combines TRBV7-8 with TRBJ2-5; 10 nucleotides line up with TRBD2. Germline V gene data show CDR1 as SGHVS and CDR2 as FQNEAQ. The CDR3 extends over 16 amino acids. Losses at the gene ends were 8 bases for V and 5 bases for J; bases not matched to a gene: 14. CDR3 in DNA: TGTGCCAGCTCCGGGGGCCTAGCGGGAGCCCCTGAGACCCAGTACTTC. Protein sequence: CASSGGLAGAPETQYF.

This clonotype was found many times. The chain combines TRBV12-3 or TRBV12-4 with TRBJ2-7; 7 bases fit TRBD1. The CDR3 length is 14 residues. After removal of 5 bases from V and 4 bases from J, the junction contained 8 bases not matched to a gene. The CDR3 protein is CASSPQGNAYEQYF. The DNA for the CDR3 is TGTGCCAGCAGTCCACAGGGGAATGCGTACGAGCAGTACTTC.

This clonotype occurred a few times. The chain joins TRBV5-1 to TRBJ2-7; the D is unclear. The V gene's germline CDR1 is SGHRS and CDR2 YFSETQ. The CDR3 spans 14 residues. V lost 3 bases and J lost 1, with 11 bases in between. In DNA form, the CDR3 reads TGCGCCAGCAGCTCCCAGGACCGTTCCTACGAGCAGTACTTC. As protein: CASSSQDRSYEQYF.

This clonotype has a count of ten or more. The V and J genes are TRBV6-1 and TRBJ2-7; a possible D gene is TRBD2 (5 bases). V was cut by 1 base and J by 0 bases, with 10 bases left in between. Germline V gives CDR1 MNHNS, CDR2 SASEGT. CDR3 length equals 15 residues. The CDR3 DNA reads TGTGCCAGCAGTGAAGTCGGAGAGGGCTCCTACGAGCAGTACTTC. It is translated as CASSEVGEGSYEQYF.